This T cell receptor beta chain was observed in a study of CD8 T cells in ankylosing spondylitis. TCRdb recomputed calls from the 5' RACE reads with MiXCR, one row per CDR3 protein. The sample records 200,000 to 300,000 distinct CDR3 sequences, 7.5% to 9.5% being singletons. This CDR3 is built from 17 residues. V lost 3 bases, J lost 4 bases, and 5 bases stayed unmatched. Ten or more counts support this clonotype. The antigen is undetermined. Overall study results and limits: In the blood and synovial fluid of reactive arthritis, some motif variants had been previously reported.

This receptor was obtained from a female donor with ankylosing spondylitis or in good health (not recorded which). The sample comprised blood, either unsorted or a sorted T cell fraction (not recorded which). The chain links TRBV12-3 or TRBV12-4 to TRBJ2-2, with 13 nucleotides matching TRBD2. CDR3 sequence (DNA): TGTGCCAGCAGTTTGGTACTAGCGGGAGGGTCCACCGGGGAGCTGTTTTTT. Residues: CASSLVLAGGSTGELFF.